One sample yielded the 18 T cell receptor beta chains listed below, sequenced in a study of cytomegalovirus exposure and HLA in healthy donors. The PCR ran on 60 Vbeta and 13 Jbeta primers. Measured with immunoSEQ multiplex PCR; TCRdb has only the in-frame clones, and not every one. The data show about 150,000 clones, with 80% seen just once and roughly an eighth held by the top ten. The sample was PBMCs. The source of these receptors is a woman between 35 and 50 years old in good health and CMV-seronegative.

The chain couples TRBV10-2 to TRBJ2-3; TRBD2 matches at 10 bases. Looked up from germline, CDR1 is WSHSY and CDR2 is SAAADI. J was trimmed by 0 bases and V by 2 bases; bases with no gene match: 2. The CDR3 loop spans 16 amino acids. CDR3 sequence: CASSEPGLASTDTQYF. The CDR3 DNA is TGCGCCAGCAGTGAGCCGGGACTAGCGAGCACAGATACGCAGTATTTT.

The J gene is TRBJ2-7, the V gene TRBV7-3; 7 bases map to TRBD1. Germline V gives CDR1 SGHTA, CDR2 FQGTGA. The CDR3 runs 14 residues. Germline trimming cut 5 bases from V and 5 bases from J; bases unmatched to any gene: 9. CDR3 sequence: CASSPGQGVDEQYF. The CDR3 coding sequence is TGTGCCAGCAGCCCGGGGCAGGGGGTCGACGAGCAGTACTTC.

CDR3: CASSVGGLADHNEQFF. In DNA form, the CDR3 reads TGTGCCAGCAGCGTAGGGGGACTAGCGGACCACAATGAGCAGTTCTTC. J is TRBJ2-1 and V is TRBV9; TRBD2 matches 11 bases. Unmatched junction bases numbered 4, after V lost 0 bases and J lost 5 bases. CDR1 and CDR2 from the germline V gene are SGDLS and YYNGEE. The CDR3 runs 16 residues.

The rearrangement links TRBV28 to TRBJ2-7, with D perhaps TRBD1 (5 bases). Deletions cut 4 bases from V and 4 bases from J, with 17 bases between. Germline V lookup: CDR1 MDHEN, CDR2 SYDVKM. This CDR3 contains 15 residues. The CDR3 DNA is TGTGCCAGCAGTTCTCCAGGGAAGTTACCTTACGAGCAGTACTTC. This codes for CASSSPGKLPYEQYF.

In this sample, this clone turned up once. V gene TRBV7-3 combines with J gene TRBJ2-3; a weak D match, TRBD2 (6 bases). Germline V lookup: CDR1 SGHTA, CDR2 FQGTGA. This CDR3 region has 16 residues. V was clipped by 5 bases and J by 2 bases, with 17 bases between them. DNA of the CDR3: TGTGCCAGCAGCCAAACCCGTGGGGGGAACACAGATACGCAGTATTTT. Residues: CASSQTRGGNTDTQYF.

This chain uses TRBV28 with TRBJ1-2; TRBD1 aligns across 10 bases. Germline CDR1 is MDHEN and CDR2 is SYDVKM. The CDR3 spans 15 residues. V lost 3 bases to trimming and J lost 9 bases; unmatched junction nucleotides: 10. CDR3 in amino acids: CASSFRRGQGSRYTF. The CDR3 bases are TGTGCCAGCAGTTTTCGCCGGGGACAGGGGAGCCGCTACACCTTC.

V gene TRBV19 combines with J gene TRBJ2-1; a possible D gene is TRBD2 (5 bases). The CDR3 is 16 residues long. Looked up from germline, CDR1 is LNHDA and CDR2 is SQIVND (reference sequence). Trimming shortened V by 7 bases and J by 0 bases, and 16 bases separated the two germline ends. Here the CDR3 reads CASKETPGSSYNEQFF. As DNA, the CDR3 is TGTGCCAGTAAGGAGACTCCGGGGAGCTCCTACAATGAGCAGTTCTTC.

The chain recombines TRBV7-3 with TRBJ1-1; 8 positions agree with TRBD1. Germline CDR1 is SGHTA and CDR2 is FQGTGA. CDR3 length equals 15 residues. V was clipped by 5 bases and J by 2 bases; unmatched bases: 7. CDR3 residues: CASSLTGGGNTEAFF. The CDR3 nucleotides are TGTGCCAGCAGCCTTACAGGGGGTGGAAACACTGAAGCTTTCTTT.

This chain uses TRBV5-1 with TRBJ2-1; the match to TRBD2 covers 10 bases. This CDR3 contains 17 residues. V trimming: 0 bases; J trimming: 5 bases; junction bases outside the gene matches: 8. Germline CDR1 is SGHRS and CDR2 is YFSETQ. The CDR3 spells CASSLGFGTSVNNEQFF. Here the CDR3 DNA reads TGCGCCAGCAGCTTGGGCTTCGGGACTAGCGTCAACAATGAGCAGTTCTTC.

This clone appeared once. The CDR3 loop is CASSQVGGGLDTQYF. The CDR3 nucleotides read TGCGCCAGCAGCCAAGTGGGGGGGGGCCTAGATACGCAGTATTTT. The chain is built from TRBV4-3 and TRBJ2-3, with TRBD2 as a possible D gene (7 bases). Per the germline V gene, CDR1 is LGHNA and CDR2 is YSLEER. The V end was cut by 1 base, the J end by 5 bases, with 13 bases between. The CDR3 covers 15 residues.

The chain combines TRBV2 with TRBJ1-4; D remains unclear. CDR1 SNHLY and CDR2 FYNNEI come from the germline V gene. This CDR3 has 15 residues. The V gene lost 5 bases and the J gene lost 0 bases, with 10 bases spanning the gap. CDR3 loop: CASSYQRATNEKLFF. The DNA of the CDR3 is TGTGCCAGCAGTTACCAACGAGCAACTAATGAAAAACTGTTTTTT. The whole variable domain, filled in from reference TRBV2 and TRBJ1-4, reads EPEVTQTPSHQVTQMGQEVILRCVPISNHLYFYWYRQILGQKVEFLVSFYNNEISEKSEIFDDQFSVERPDGSNFTLKIRSTKLEDSAMYFCASSYQRATNEKLFFGSGTQLSVL.

The V call is TRBV27, the J call TRBJ1-1, with D perhaps matching TRBD1 (6 bases). The germline V gene has CDR1 MNHEY and CDR2 SMNVEV (reference sequence). The CDR3 contains 16 residues. V was pared by 1 base and J by 5 bases, with 17 bases between. The CDR3 loop is CASSLWTVPRRTEAFF. The CDR3 region has the DNA TGTGCCAGCAGTTTATGGACAGTTCCAAGGAGAACTGAAGCTTTCTTT.

This clone occurred a few times. This chain joins TRBV14 and TRBJ2-7; 11 nucleotides line up with TRBD1. CDR3 length: 16 residues. The ends lost 3 bases at V and 9 bases at J; junction bases unmatched: 13. Germline V CDR1 and CDR2: SGHDN, FVKESK. CDR3 loop: CASSHRSGTGGLVQYF. CDR3 bases: TGTGCCAGCAGCCACAGATCCGGGACAGGGGGTTTGGTGCAGTACTTC.

A single count supports this clone. The rearrangement joins TRBV28 to TRBJ2-7; 10 bases are shared with TRBD2. This CDR3 contains 12 residues. Germline V gives CDR1 MDHEN, CDR2 SYDVKM. V lost 6 bases to trimming and J lost 7 bases; unmatched junction nucleotides: 3. The DNA for the CDR3 is TGTGCCAGCAGATTGACTAGCGGGGAGCAGTACTTC. It encodes CASRLTSGEQYF.

V gene TRBV11-2 combines with J gene TRBJ2-3; 7 bases map to TRBD2. This CDR3 contains 16 residues. Germline lookup yields CDR1 SGHAT and CDR2 FQNNGV. J was trimmed by 4 bases and V by 4 bases; bases with no gene match: 11. The CDR3 region is CASSYRGRGSSDTQYF. The DNA for the CDR3 is TGTGCCAGCAGCTACCGAGGGCGGGGGAGTTCAGATACGCAGTATTTT.

The V gene is TRBV7-2, the J gene TRBJ2-7, with D tentatively TRBD2 (5 bases). V gave up 5 bases and J gave up 3 bases, with 17 bases separating them. The CDR3 extends over 15 amino acids. Per germline, CDR1 SGHTA and CDR2 FQGNSA. CDR3 in DNA: TGTGCCAGCAGCCCGGACCCGGGGTCTGTCTACGAGCAGTACTTC. Translated: CASSPDPGSVYEQYF.

V gene TRBV28 combines with J gene TRBJ2-2; no reliable D call. The CDR3 length is 13 residues. V was trimmed by 3 bases and J by 12 bases, leaving 14 bases between them. Germline V lookup: CDR1 MDHEN, CDR2 SYDVKM. CDR3 sequence: CASSLIGDLKLFF. In nucleotides, the CDR3 is TGTGCCAGCAGTTTGATAGGAGACCTCAAGCTGTTTTTT. The full variable domain, rest sourced from reference TRBV28 and TRBJ2-2, is DVKVTQSSRYLVKRTGEKVFLECVQDMDHENMFWYRQDPGLGLRLIYFSYDVKMKEKGDIPEGYSVSREKKERFSLILESASTNQTSMYLCASSLIGDLKLFFGEGSRLTVL.

V and J are TRBV19 and TRBJ1-4; no clear D. Trimming removed 7 bases at V and 8 bases at J, with 17 bases between. The CDR3 spans 14 residues. Looked up from germline, CDR1 is LNHDA and CDR2 is SQIVND (reference sequence). CDR3 region: CASTRGRRGEKLFF. Here the CDR3 DNA reads TGTGCCAGTACCAGAGGCCGTCGTGGGGAAAAACTGTTTTTT.